These 32 T cell receptor beta chains originate from one sample sequenced in a study of control samples from healthy donors and cancer patients. This table comes from immunoSEQ multiplex PCR, and its TCRdb copy is limited to in-frame clones, with some not included. The table records approximately 150,000 clones, 90% to 95% of them present only once. Source material: blood. The receptors here all came from a man aged 18 to 30 in good health.

This clone was observed once. CDR3 coding DNA: TGTGCCGCTTCCGGGCGGGGGAAAGGAGCGACCCAGTACTTC. It specifies CAASGRGKGATQYF. The chain is built from TRBV27 and TRBJ2-5, with 7 bases lining up with TRBD2. The CDR3 sequence is 14 residues long. Germline V gives CDR1 MNHEY, CDR2 SMNVEV (reference sequence). J lost 7 bases, V lost 11 bases, and 16 bases had no gene match.

This chain joins TRBV27 and TRBJ2-7, with TRBD2 identical over 9 bases. Germline V CDR1 and CDR2: MNHEY, SMNVEV (reference sequence). This CDR3 has 16 residues. V gave up 5 bases and J gave up 5 bases; unmatched junction bases: 13. CDR3 residues: CASSHSGSEGRHEQYF. CDR3 nucleotide sequence: TGTGCCAGCAGTCATAGCGGGAGCGAAGGCCGCCACGAGCAGTACTTC.

The rearrangement joins TRBV11-1 to TRBJ1-2; D is uncertain. Germline CDR1 SGHAT, CDR2 FQDESV (reference sequence). The length of the CDR3 is 14 residues. V shed 4 bases and J shed 3 bases, with 12 bases lying between them. This CDR3 reads CASSWSPMDYGYTF. The DNA of the CDR3 is TGTGCCAGCAGCTGGTCTCCGATGGACTATGGCTACACCTTC.

In its sample, this clone was seen once. CDR3 nucleotide sequence: TGTGCCAGCAGCGTGTACCGACTAGCGGCAACCGGGGAGCTGTTTTTT. Its translation is CASSVYRLAATGELFF. The gene calls are TRBV9 and TRBJ2-2; 9 nucleotides match TRBD2. The CDR3 consists of 16 residues. Trimming cost V 2 bases and J 5 bases; bases outside gene matches: 7. Germline values: CDR1 SGDLS, CDR2 YYNGEE.

V usage is TRBV5-1 and J usage is TRBJ2-2; 8 bases agree with TRBD2. V lost 0 bases to trimming and J lost 6 bases; unmatched junction nucleotides: 4. The germline V gene has CDR1 SGHRS and CDR2 YFSETQ. The CDR3 is 15 residues long. CDR3 protein: CASSLGGGIAGELFF. CDR3 sequence (DNA): TGCGCCAGCAGCTTGGGCGGGGGGATCGCCGGGGAGCTGTTTTTT.

V is TRBV6-4 and J is TRBJ2-3; no definite D call. Trimming removed 2 bases at V and 5 bases at J, with 20 bases between. CDR3 length: 17 residues. Germline V CDR1 and CDR2: MRHNA, SNTAGT. The CDR3 region is CASSDPQVWGLVDTQYF. The CDR3 DNA sequence: TGTGCCAGCAGTGACCCCCAGGTATGGGGATTGGTAGATACGCAGTATTTT.

This sequence joins TRBV6-2 or TRBV6-3 and TRBJ1-1; no firm D call. Germline CDR1 is MNHEY and CDR2 is SVGEGT. This CDR3 spans 15 amino acids. Between the trimmed V and J ends, which lost 4 bases and 2 bases, there was a span of 14 bases. The CDR3 DNA follows: TGTGCCAGCAGTTTAGGAGGTGATGGAAACACTGAAGCTTTCTTT. Residues: CASSLGGDGNTEAFF.

This clone was detected only once. The V and J genes are TRBV7-9 and TRBJ1-5; TRBD1 matches at 8 bases. V trimming: 5 bases; J trimming: 0 bases; junction bases outside the gene matches: 6. CDR1 SEHNR and CDR2 FQNEAQ come from the germline V gene (reference sequence). This CDR3 region has 16 residues. The CDR3 DNA reads TGTGCCAGCAGCACGAGTCAGGGGGCTAGCAATCAGCCCCAGCATTTT. Translated: CASSTSQGASNQPQHF. Full variable domain (rest looked up from reference TRBV7-9 and TRBJ1-5): DTGVSQNPRHKITKRGQNVTFRCDPISEHNRLYWYRQTLGQGPEFLTYFQNEAQLEKSRLLSDRFSAERPKGSFSTLEIQRTEQGDSAMYLCASSTSQGASNQPQHFGDGTRLSIL.

V and J are TRBV4-3 and TRBJ2-3, with TRBD2 matching over 7 bases. The V and J ends lost 0 bases and 8 bases, in that order; junction bases with no gene match: 8. CDR3 size: 15 residues. Germline values: CDR1 LGHNA, CDR2 YSLEER. This CDR3 is CASSQDYPLAGTQYF. The CDR3 region has the DNA TGCGCCAGCAGCCAAGATTATCCTTTAGCGGGTACGCAGTATTTT.

The chain is built from TRBV4-1 and TRBJ2-3; possible D gene TRBD1, 5 bases. Germline assignment: CDR1 MGHRA and CDR2 YSYEKL. V dropped 1 base and J dropped 2 bases, with 7 bases sitting between them. This CDR3 comprises 14 residues. CDR3 nucleotide sequence: TGCGCCAGCAGCCAAGCAGGGAACACAGATACGCAGTATTTT. It encodes CASSQAGNTDTQYF.

This clone was found a few times. J is TRBJ1-3 and V is TRBV6-6; D not resolved. V lost 6 bases, J lost 7 bases, and 10 bases lay in between. The CDR3 runs 12 residues. Germline CDR1 MNHNY, CDR2 SVGAGI (reference sequence). The CDR3 DNA reads TGTGCCAGCAGCCGGGAAGGGAACACCATATATTTT. Protein sequence: CASSREGNTIYF.

V is TRBV13 and J is TRBJ1-3, with TRBD1 matching 7 bases. CDR1 and CDR2 from the germline V gene are PRHDT and FYEKMQ (reference sequence). With 1 base clipped from V and 1 base from J, the junction kept 1 base outside the gene matches. The CDR3 is 15 residues long. This chain's CDR3 is CASSLEGASGNTIYF. In DNA, the CDR3 is TGTGCCAGCAGCTTAGAGGGGGCTTCTGGAAACACCATATATTTT.

The CDR3 DNA reads TGCAGCGCTCAGGTCGCTCCTGAGGGGTATGAGCAGTTCTTC. Translated, it gives CSAQVAPEGYEQFF. The rearrangement uses TRBV29-1 and TRBJ2-1, with D perhaps being TRBD1 or TRBD2 (5 bases each). CDR1 SQVTM and CDR2 ANQGSEA come from the germline V gene. The V end was cut by 7 bases, the J end by 8 bases, with 21 bases between. The CDR3 length is 14 residues.

This sequence joins TRBV28 and TRBJ2-7; 7 bases fit TRBD1. The germline V gene has CDR1 MDHEN and CDR2 SYDVKM. The V segment lost 5 bases and the J segment 6 bases; nucleotides outside the gene matches: 7. The CDR3 runs to 13 residues. Here the CDR3 reads CASSIIDRVEQYF. The CDR3 nucleotides read TGTGCCAGCAGTATTATAGACAGGGTCGAGCAGTACTTC. Looking up the rest from reference TRBV28 and TRBJ2-7 gives the full variable domain: DVKVTQSSRYLVKRTGEKVFLECVQDMDHENMFWYRQDPGLGLRLIYFSYDVKMKEKGDIPEGYSVSREKKERFSLILESASTNQTSMYLCASSIIDRVEQYFGPGTRLTVT.

The chain uses TRBV7-9 and TRBJ2-4, with D perhaps matching TRBD2 (5 bases). V shed 4 bases and J shed 8 bases, with 12 bases lying between them. This CDR3 has 13 amino acids. CDR1 and CDR2 (germline): SEHNR, FQNEAQ (reference sequence). The CDR3 loop is CASSSGPGDIQYF. CDR3 DNA sequence: TGTGCCAGCAGCTCAGGACCCGGGGACATTCAGTACTTC.

This rearrangement joins TRBV3-1 (or the pseudogene TRBV3-2) to TRBJ2-5; D unresolved. CDR1 LGHDT and CDR2 YNNKEL come from the germline V gene (reference sequence). V lost 2 bases to trimming and J lost 1 base, with 2 bases between them. The length of the CDR3 is 12 residues. Here the CDR3 DNA reads TGTGCCAGCAGCCAACGCCAAGAGACCCAGTACTTC. Its translation: CASSQRQETQYF.

The V and J genes are TRBV2 and TRBJ2-2; D remains ambiguous. The CDR3 loop spans 15 amino acids. The germline V gene encodes CDR1 SNHLY and CDR2 FYNNEI. V lost 5 bases and J 7 bases, leaving 17 bases between the germline ends. This CDR3 is CASSTFRTGFGELFF. In DNA form, the CDR3 reads TGTGCCAGCAGTACGTTCCGGACCGGTTTCGGGGAGCTGTTTTTT.

This sequence joins TRBV2 and TRBJ1-5; 7 bases match TRBD1. This CDR3 is 17 amino acids long. V was clipped by 8 bases and J by 2 bases; unmatched bases: 15. CDR1 SNHLY and CDR2 FYNNEI come from the germline V gene. The CDR3 loop is CASSTTGAERGNQPQHF. The CDR3 DNA is TGTGCCAGCTCCACAACAGGGGCAGAGAGGGGCAATCAGCCCCAGCATTTT. Full variable domain (outside the CDR3, taken from reference TRBV2 and TRBJ1-5): EPEVTQTPSHQVTQMGQEVILRCVPISNHLYFYWYRQILGQKVEFLVSFYNNEISEKSEIFDDQFSVERPDGSNFTLKIRSTKLEDSAMYFCASSTTGAERGNQPQHFGDGTRLSIL.

The chain couples TRBV6-2 or TRBV6-3 to TRBJ2-7, with TRBD1 matching over 10 bases. The germline V gene encodes CDR1 MNHEY and CDR2 SVGEGT. With 5 bases clipped from V and 5 bases from J, the junction kept 9 bases outside the gene matches. The CDR3 length is 15 residues. The CDR3, as DNA: TGTGCCAGCAGTCACCGGGACAGGGGTGGGGACGAGCAGTACTTC. Translated: CASSHRDRGGDEQYF.

CDR3 in DNA: TGTGCCTCCTCAACAGGGGGACTGAGCACAGATACGCAGTATTTT. As protein: CASSTGGLSTDTQYF. This chain uses TRBV6-5 with TRBJ2-3, with 8 bases matching TRBD1. The junction had 10 bases not matched to a gene; V was cut back by 11 bases and J by 0 bases. Germline CDR1 and CDR2: MNHEY and SVGAGI. The length of the CDR3 is 15 residues.

This sequence joins TRBV19 and TRBJ1-2, with D tentatively TRBD1 (5 bases). Germline-derived CDR1 and CDR2 are LNHDA and SQIVND (reference sequence). V lost 7 bases and J 6 bases, leaving 21 bases between the germline ends. CDR3 length equals 15 residues. In DNA, the CDR3 is TGTGCCAGTACCCCTGCCTACCAGGGTATGGATGGCTACACCTTC. As protein: CASTPAYQGMDGYTF. Full variable domain (rest looked up from reference TRBV19 and TRBJ1-2): DGGITQSPKYLFRKEGQNVTLSCEQNLNHDAMYWYRQDPGQGLRLIYYSQIVNDFQKGDIAEGYSVSREKKESFPLTVTSAQKNPTAFYLCASTPAYQGMDGYTFGSGTRLTVV.

The V gene is TRBV7-9, the J gene TRBJ2-7; D possibly corresponds to TRBD1 (5 bases). The germline V and J ends were trimmed by 6 bases and 2 bases, with 8 bases remaining between them. This CDR3 is built from 12 residues. In germline, CDR1 is SEHNR, CDR2 FQNEAQ (reference sequence). CDR3 nucleotides: TGTGCCAGCAGGGACAAGACCTACGAGCAGTACTTC. Its protein is CASRDKTYEQYF.

This chain links TRBV7-2 with TRBJ2-3; 11 positions agree with TRBD2. Germline lookup yields CDR1 SGHTA and CDR2 FQGNSA. With V trimmed by 2 bases and J by 0 bases, 7 bases remained unmatched. The CDR3 has 18 residues. The CDR3 region is CASSLWASGGPSTDTQYF. The CDR3 region has the DNA TGTGCCAGCAGCTTATGGGCTAGCGGGGGGCCTAGCACAGATACGCAGTATTTT.

The V call is TRBV7-3, the J call TRBJ1-5; D is possibly TRBD1 (5 bases). The CDR3 runs to 13 residues. Germline-derived CDR1 and CDR2 are SGHTA and FQGTGA. Trimming took off 5 bases at V and 4 bases at J, with 9 bases between the two ends. The CDR3 reads CASSPDRNQPQHF. CDR3 in DNA: TGTGCCAGCAGCCCTGACAGAAATCAGCCCCAGCATTTT.

This rearrangement joins TRBV6-6 to TRBJ2-3, with TRBD2 matching 7 bases. V gave up 6 bases and J gave up 5 bases; unmatched junction bases: 14. This CDR3 has 16 amino acids. The V gene's germline CDR1 is MNHNY and CDR2 SVGAGI (reference sequence). The CDR3: CASSQTGTTVVDTQYF. The CDR3 DNA is TGTGCCAGCAGCCAGACCGGGACTACAGTAGTAGATACGCAGTATTTT.

The chain combines TRBV29-1 with TRBJ2-3; TRBD1 aligns across 9 bases. The junction had 7 bases not matched to a gene; V was cut back by 1 base and J by 8 bases. Germline lookup yields CDR1 SQVTM and CDR2 ANQGSEA. This CDR3 is built from 14 residues. Here the CDR3 reads CSVEANRGQRTQYF. CDR3 DNA: TGCAGCGTTGAAGCCAACAGGGGGCAACGTACGCAGTATTTT.

The genes are TRBV7-9 and TRBJ2-3; no definite D call. The CDR3 length is 15 residues. Per the germline V gene, CDR1 is SEHNR and CDR2 is FQNEAQ (reference sequence). V was clipped by 5 bases and J by 2 bases, with 14 bases between them. The CDR3 here is CASSQEATNTDTQYF. CDR3 bases: TGTGCCAGCAGCCAAGAGGCTACCAACACAGATACGCAGTATTTT.

J is TRBJ1-5 and V is TRBV9; D is undetermined. Per germline, CDR1 SGDLS and CDR2 YYNGEE. The CDR3 has 13 amino acids. The germline V and J ends were trimmed by 0 bases and 8 bases, with 9 bases remaining between them. This CDR3 reads CASSVAGWEPQHF. For the CDR3, the DNA is TGTGCCAGCAGCGTAGCAGGATGGGAGCCCCAGCATTTT.

V gene TRBV30 combines with J gene TRBJ2-7, with D unresolved. CDR3 size: 14 residues. The germline V and J ends were trimmed by 0 bases and 2 bases, with 11 bases remaining between them. Germline V CDR1 and CDR2: GTSNPN, SVGIG (reference sequence). The CDR3 here is CAWSVRVSPYEQYF. For the CDR3, the DNA is TGTGCCTGGAGTGTACGAGTTTCCCCCTACGAGCAGTACTTC.

This clone is a singleton in its sample. The chain carries TRBV30 and TRBJ2-7, with a tentative D call TRBD1 (6 bases). CDR1 and CDR2 (germline): GTSNPN, SVGIG (reference sequence). The CDR3 loop spans 14 amino acids. Trimming took off 3 bases at V and 5 bases at J, with 17 bases between the two ends. CDR3 bases: TGTGCCTGGAGCGACTTGTACAGGGTCCACGAGCAGTACTTC. This encodes CAWSDLYRVHEQYF.

The CDR3 sequence: CASSLIGGGSGDTQYF. Written as DNA, the CDR3 is TGTGCCAGCAGCTTGATTGGCGGGGGCTCAGGAGATACGCAGTATTTT. V gene TRBV11-2 combines with J gene TRBJ2-3, with D possibly being TRBD2 (7 bases). From germline, CDR1 is SGHAT and CDR2 FQNNGV. There are 16 residues in the CDR3. Trimming stripped 3 bases from V and 5 bases from J, with 18 bases between.

V and J are TRBV9 and TRBJ1-2, with D maybe TRBD1 (5 bases). The CDR3 runs to 15 residues. Trimming stripped 3 bases from V and 1 base from J, with 13 bases between. The germline gives CDR1 SGDLS, CDR2 YYNGEE. The CDR3 sequence is CASSASGGINYGYTF. The CDR3 DNA follows: TGTGCCAGCAGCGCCTCTGGGGGTATTAACTATGGCTACACCTTC. Looking up the rest from reference TRBV9 and TRBJ1-2 gives the full variable domain: DSGVTQTPKHLITATGQRVTLRCSPRSGDLSVYWYQQSLDQGLQFLIQYYNGEERAKGNILERFSAQQFPDLHSELNLSSLELGDSALYFCASSASGGINYGYTFGSGTRLTVV.